The clone carrying this T cell receptor (beta chain) was detected a few times. The antigen remains undetermined. This sample was taken from a study of T cells in Graves' hyperthyroidism and ophthalmopathy. Findings of the study overall: The model identified upcoming ophthalmopathy a median approximately seven months ahead of onset. Among clonotypes expanded in thyroid above 0.001, most were also found in blood.

There were TCR beta CDR3 regions amplified from RNA transcripts. A first-round RT-PCR of the TCR CDR3 used the HTBI primer set. One entry per CDR3 protein, called by TCRdb with MiXCR from the multiplex PCR reads. The data show about 640,000 distinct CDR3 sequences, about 14% seen once. PBMCs were sourced from approximately 9.3 ml fresh peripheral blood. The TCR was taken from a woman aged 45-59 years with Graves' ophthalmopathy. The sample was blood.

The chain's CDR3 is CASSRRGTGETQYF. The CDR3 DNA reads as TGTGCCAGCAGTCGGCGGGGGACGGGGGAGACCCAGTACTTC. The chain couples TRBV28 to TRBJ2-5, with 7 bases that match TRBD2. Germline V gene lookup returns CDR1 MDHEN and CDR2 SYDVKM. The V and J ends lost 5 bases and 5 bases, in that order; junction bases with no gene match: 8. The CDR3 consists of 14 residues.